This T cell receptor beta chain was sequenced in a study of cytomegalovirus exposure and HLA in healthy donors. Findings of the study overall: Previous analysis showed most TCR beta V segments were productive about 87% or about 30% of the time. Later analysis found that TCR beta chains associated with HLA were more clonally expanded than other, equally common chains.

Trimming shortened V by 4 bases and J by 5 bases, and 10 bases separated the two germline ends. This CDR3 has 13 residues. The germline gives CDR1 SGHKS, CDR2 YYEKEE (reference sequence). Amplification used 60 Vbeta primers and 13 Jbeta primers. Profiling relied on immunoSEQ multiplex PCR, and the TCRdb table lists in-frame clones only, not all of them. The data contain some 87,000 clones, 65% to 80% of them singletons. This clone turned up a few times. What it recognizes is unknown. V is TRBV5-5 and J is TRBJ2-1; D is perhaps TRBD2 (5 bases). Sequencing was performed on PBMCs. The clonotype was recovered from a woman aged 45-59 years in good health and CMV-seropositive. CDR3 sequence: CASSPPTNNEQFF. The CDR3 DNA reads as TGTGCCAGCAGCCCCCCGACTAACAATGAGCAGTTCTTC. Full variable domain (outside the CDR3, taken from reference TRBV5-5 and TRBJ2-1): DAGVTQSPTHLIKTRGQQVTLRCSPISGHKSVSWYQQVLGQGPQFIFQYYEKEERGRGNFPDRFSARQFPNYSSELNVNALLLGDSALYLCASSPPTNNEQFFGPGTRLTVL.